These T cell receptor beta chains were read from a single sample in a study of blood T cell repertoires in COVID-19. Method: immunoSEQ multiplex PCR; TCRdb's copy keeps in-frame clones and lacks some. Of hundreds of thousands of clones in the sample, around nine tenths were seen once. Sequencing was done on a sample of peripheral blood. These receptors were collected from a woman between 65 and 79 years old with COVID-19, enrolled during active disease. Each CDR3 is given with its conserved first and last residue. Fields, in order: clone size, J gene, D gene, V gene, CDR3 protein, CDR3 DNA. A D gene is named only where the DNA matches it firmly. For some rows the clone size is stated as once, few or many, or as a class when expanded; others skip it.

size: once
J: TRBJ2-1
D: -
V: TRBV9
CDR3: CASSVDWAPLAFYNEQFF
DNA: TGTGCCAGCAGCGTAGACTGGGCCCCACTCGCCTTTTACAATGAGCAGTTCTTC

size: -
J: TRBJ1-2
D: -
V: TRBV4-1
CDR3: CASSQDGQAMTGGYGYTF
DNA: TGCGCCAGCAGCCAAGATGGCCAAGCAATGACAGGCGGCTATGGCTACACCTTC

size: -
J: TRBJ1-2
D: -
V: TRBV24-1
CDR3: CATSDSLAGVDGYTF
DNA: TGTGCCACCAGTGATTCCCTGGCAGGGGTGGATGGCTACACCTTC

size: -
J: TRBJ2-2
D: TRBD2
V: TRBV7-6
CDR3: CASSPRAGGLSGELFF
DNA: TGTGCCAGCAGCCCGCGAGCGGGGGGGCTGAGCGGGGAGCTGTTTTTT

size: -
J: TRBJ1-2
D: -
V: TRBV7-3
CDR3: CASSLNGYGYTF
DNA: TGTGCCAGCAGCTTAAACGGGTATGGCTACACCTTC

size: -
J: TRBJ2-7
D: -
V: TRBV19
CDR3: CASSRRHLYEQYF
DNA: TGTGCCAGTAGCCGAAGACATCTCTACGAGCAGTACTTC

size: few
J: TRBJ2-3
D: TRBD1
V: TRBV24-1
CDR3: CATSATGRSADTQYF
DNA: TGTGCCACCAGTGCGACAGGGAGATCCGCAGATACGCAGTATTTT

size: -
J: TRBJ2-7
D: TRBD2
V: TRBV10-3
CDR3: CAIHDPPGGSYEQYF
DNA: TGTGCCATCCACGACCCTCCGGGGGGGTCCTACGAGCAGTACTTC

size: -
J: TRBJ2-5
D: -
V: TRBV7-8
CDR3: CASSLWRSAEIQETQYF
DNA: TGTGCCAGCAGCTTATGGCGTTCTGCGGAGATCCAAGAGACCCAGTACTTC

size: -
J: TRBJ2-1
D: -
V: TRBV27
CDR3: CASSLSGPYNEQFF
DNA: TGTGCCAGCAGTTTATCTGGCCCCTACAATGAGCAGTTCTTC

size: -
J: TRBJ2-3
D: TRBD1
V: TRBV11-2
CDR3: CASSLGQGPTDTQYF
DNA: TGTGCCAGCAGCTTGGGACAGGGTCCCACAGATACGCAGTATTTT

size: -
J: TRBJ1-3
D: -
V: TRBV27
CDR3: CASSFRLSSGNTIYF
DNA: TGTGCCAGCAGCTTCAGGCTTAGCTCTGGAAACACCATATATTTT

size: -
J: TRBJ2-7
D: -
V: TRBV11-2
CDR3: CASSKRITPGQYF
DNA: TGTGCCAGCAGCAAACGGATAACTCCGGGGCAGTACTTC

size: -
J: TRBJ2-1
D: TRBD2
V: TRBV27
CDR3: CASSPWTSGGTEQFF
DNA: TGTGCCAGCAGTCCCTGGACTAGCGGGGGGACGGAGCAGTTCTTC

size: -
J: TRBJ2-2
D: -
V: TRBV7-6
CDR3: CASSLDRESGELFF
DNA: TGTGCCAGCAGCTTAGATAGGGAGAGCGGGGAGCTGTTTTTT

size: -
J: TRBJ1-2
D: -
V: TRBV6-5
CDR3: CASSLLKTGGYTF
DNA: TGTGCCAGCAGCTTACTCAAGACGGGTGGCTACACCTTC

size: -
J: TRBJ1-2
D: -
V: TRBV2
CDR3: CAGKTGSYGYTF
DNA: TGTGCCGGCAAGACTGGGTCCTATGGCTACACCTTC

size: -
J: TRBJ2-3
D: TRBD1
V: TRBV11-2
CDR3: CASSAGQGPTDTQYF
DNA: TGTGCCAGCAGCGCGGGACAGGGCCCCACAGATACGCAGTATTTT

size: -
J: TRBJ1-1
D: TRBD1
V: TRBV11-2
CDR3: CASSQGVLRDVKIRTEAFF
DNA: TGTGCCAGCAGCCAGGGGGTTTTGAGGGACGTAAAGATCCGCACTGAAGCTTTCTTT

size: -
J: TRBJ2-5
D: TRBD2
V: TRBV6-6
CDR3: CASRFSGGLETQYF
DNA: TGTGCCAGCAGGTTTAGCGGGGGACTCGAGACCCAGTACTTC

size: -
J: TRBJ2-3
D: -
V: TRBV13
CDR3: CASSSGPRQEDTQYF
DNA: TGTGCCAGCAGCTCGGGCCCACGACAGGAAGATACGCAGTATTTT

size: -
J: TRBJ2-1
D: TRBD2
V: TRBV10-3
CDR3: CAISGFRRAGEYNEQFF
DNA: TGTGCCATCAGTGGGTTTCGCCGGGCGGGGGAATACAATGAGCAGTTCTTC

size: -
J: TRBJ2-5
D: -
V: TRBV9
CDR3: CASSVHLGLQETQYF
DNA: TGTGCCAGCAGCGTACATCTCGGTTTACAAGAGACCCAGTACTTC

size: -
J: TRBJ2-7
D: TRBD2
V: TRBV7-9
CDR3: CASSPGGPYEQYF
DNA: TGTGCCAGCAGCCCGGGGGGGCCCTACGAGCAGTACTTC

size: -
J: TRBJ2-5
D: TRBD2
V: TRBV19
CDR3: CASRTSSGGGETQYF
DNA: TGTGCCAGCCGAACTTCTAGCGGGGGAGGGGAGACCCAGTACTTC

size: once
J: TRBJ1-2
D: -
V: TRBV5-4
CDR3: CASSLGMDSDYLNYGYTF
DNA: TGTGCCAGCAGCTTGGGTATGGACAGCGATTATCTGAACTATGGCTACACCTTC

size: -
J: TRBJ1-2
D: -
V: TRBV18
CDR3: CASSPRGDHSYGYTF
DNA: TGTGCCAGCTCACCCAGGGGCGATCATAGCTATGGCTACACCTTC

size: -
J: TRBJ1-1
D: -
V: TRBV5-4
CDR3: CASTSGRSGTMNTEAFF
DNA: TGTGCCAGCACCTCGGGCCGGAGCGGAACAATGAACACTGAAGCTTTCTTT

size: -
J: TRBJ1-4
D: -
V: TRBV10-3
CDR3: CAISEEGGGEKLFF
DNA: TGTGCCATCAGTGAGGAGGGAGGGGGTGAAAAACTGTTTTTT

size: -
J: TRBJ2-5
D: TRBD2
V: TRBV2
CDR3: CASRLNSLAGETQYF
DNA: TGTGCCAGCAGACTGAACTCTCTAGCGGGAGAGACCCAGTACTTC

size: -
J: TRBJ1-2
D: -
V: TRBV6-4
CDR3: CASSDFRDTYENNYGYTF
DNA: TGTGCCAGCAGTGACTTCCGGGACACGTACGAAAATAACTATGGCTACACCTTC

size: -
J: TRBJ1-1
D: -
V: TRBV20-1
CDR3: CSASGSTEAFF
DNA: TGCAGTGCTAGCGGGTCCACTGAAGCTTTCTTT

size: few
J: TRBJ1-6
D: TRBD1
V: TRBV7-2
CDR3: CASSLGTGRSSPLHF
DNA: TGTGCCAGCAGCTTAGGGACAGGGAGGTCTTCACCCCTCCACTTT

size: -
J: TRBJ2-5
D: -
V: TRBV5-1
CDR3: CASSLGTVQETQYF
DNA: TGCGCCAGCAGCTTGGGTACAGTACAAGAGACCCAGTACTTC

size: -
J: TRBJ2-3
D: TRBD1
V: TRBV2
CDR3: CASRQGYGDTQYF
DNA: TGTGCCAGCCGACAGGGGTATGGAGATACGCAGTATTTT

size: -
J: TRBJ2-7
D: -
V: TRBV7-2
CDR3: CASTLGSPPYEQYF
DNA: TGTGCCAGCACCCTAGGGAGCCCACCTTACGAGCAGTACTTC

size: once
J: TRBJ1-5
D: -
V: TRBV6-5
CDR3: CASSLDGSSNQPQHF
DNA: TGTGCCAGCAGCCTTGACGGGTCGAGCAATCAGCCCCAGCATTTT

size: -
J: TRBJ1-3
D: -
V: TRBV7-2
CDR3: CASSLGGGTGNTIYF
DNA: TGTGCCAGCAGCTTAGGCGGGGGGACTGGAAACACCATATATTTT

size: -
J: TRBJ1-1
D: -
V: TRBV6-5
CDR3: CASRGQGREAFF
DNA: TGTGCCAGCAGAGGGCAGGGTCGGGAGGCTTTCTTT

size: -
J: TRBJ2-1
D: TRBD2
V: TRBV19
CDR3: CASTALAGFEQFF
DNA: TGTGCCAGTACTGCACTAGCGGGGTTTGAGCAGTTCTTC

size: -
J: TRBJ1-2
D: TRBD1
V: TRBV27
CDR3: CASRGTGGYGYTF
DNA: TGTGCCAGCAGAGGGACAGGGGGTTATGGCTACACCTTC

size: -
J: TRBJ2-4
D: TRBD1
V: TRBV25-1
CDR3: CASSETGGDIQYF
DNA: TGTGCCAGCAGTGAGACAGGGGGGGACATTCAGTACTTC